The sequence of this T cell receptor beta chain was determined in a study of blood T cell repertoires in COVID-19. Study context: Whether acute or convalescent, the COVID-19 samples came from the United States, Italy and Spain. Nucleic acid was either cDNA or gDNA, and it came from T cells, B-cell-depleted T cells, or PBMCs.

Original processing methods: Amplification of reference gene primers provided the estimated nucleated cell counts. Measured with immunoSEQ multiplex PCR; TCRdb has only the in-frame clones, and not every one. The D gene and trimming were derived from the DNA, and the V and J assignments and clone size from that table. The sample records 250,000 to 300,000 clones, about nine tenths being singletons. The trim removed 6 bases at V and 8 bases at J, leaving 7 bases unmatched. The CDR3 contains 14 residues. Germline assignment: CDR1 MNHEY and CDR2 SVGAGI. The sample comprised PBMCs or T cells enriched from blood (not recorded which). This chain links TRBV6-5 with TRBJ1-4; 9 bases are shared with TRBD1. The TCR comes from a woman aged 25 to 39 who had recovered from COVID-19. This chain's CDR3 is CASSSTGGKEKLFF. CDR3 in DNA: TGTGCCAGCAGCTCGACAGGGGGGAAGGAAAAACTGTTTTTT.